This TCR beta chain derives from a study of molecular identifiers for immune sequencing clone quantification. The V segment lost 4 bases and the J segment 4 bases; nucleotides outside the gene matches: 7. The germline gives CDR1 SGHNT, CDR2 YYREEE (reference sequence). There are 15 residues in the CDR3. At least ten counts were recorded for this clonotype. TCRdb re-called the PCR reads through MiXCR, storing one row per CDR3 protein. Altogether a few hundred thousand distinct CDR3 sequences are present, about 23% being singletons, with the ten largest covering about 0.74%. This receptor was obtained from a human donor in good health. Some libraries in this study had Jurkat cell RNA spiked in. The sequenced material came from naive CD8+ T cells from blood, with Jurkat cell RNA spiked in. Subset: FACS-sorted CD8+CD4-CCR7+CD45RA+ naive T cells. The rearrangement joins TRBV5-4 to TRBJ2-2; 7 bases align to TRBD2. Written as DNA, the CDR3 is TGTGCCAGCAGCGAATGGACTAGAGGCACCGGGGAGCTGTTTTTT. Residues: CASSEWTRGTGELFF.